Here is one T cell receptor (beta chain) with its context. Its specificity is unknown. The data were obtained in a study of T cells after posttransplantation cyclophosphamide. General study results and limits: TRB overlap between skin or GI tissue T cells and blood was limited.

Only in-frame clones appear in the TCRdb table, and some are missing; sequencing was by immunoSEQ multiplex PCR. The sample holds some 45,000 clones, roughly 91% seen once. The germline V gene has CDR1 LNHDA and CDR2 SQIVND (reference sequence). CDR3 length equals 14 residues. V was shortened by 8 bases and J by 0 bases, with 8 bases between the two germline ends. Cyclophosphamide on days +3 and +4 followed busulfan-fludarabine conditioning and a marrow graft. This chain joins TRBV19 and TRBJ2-6, with D hard to call. Sequencing used PBMCs, obtained roughly 59 days after allogeneic stem cell transplant with posttransplant cyclophosphamide. The TCR was taken from a male patient between 60 and 69 years old who received an allogeneic stem cell transplant from a related donor and was CMV-positive. The graft donor may account for some of the T cells. CDR3 in DNA: TGTGCCAGTCGAAAGAGCTCTGGGGCCAACGTCCTGACTTTC. Amino acid sequence: CASRKSSGANVLTF. Full variable domain (rest looked up from reference TRBV19 and TRBJ2-6): DGGITQSPKYLFRKEGQNVTLSCEQNLNHDAMYWYRQDPGQGLRLIYYSQIVNDFQKGDIAEGYSVSREKKESFPLTVTSAQKNPTAFYLCASRKSSGANVLTFGAGSRLTVL.